This T cell receptor beta chain was captured in a study of T cells in Graves' hyperthyroidism and ophthalmopathy. There were TCR beta CDR3 regions amplified from RNA transcripts. The TCR CDR3 was amplified in a first-round RT-PCR using the HTBI primer set. Each CDR3 protein is one row after TCRdb ran MiXCR on the multiplex PCR reads. The sample carries hundreds of thousands of distinct CDR3 sequences, more than 30% recorded once. Participants, patients aged 18 to 65, had newly diagnosed hyperthyroidism with a duration under 2 months. The PBMCs were taken from more than 8 ml of fresh peripheral blood. Comments on this clonotype: The antigen remains unidentified.

V dropped 4 bases and J dropped 5; count of bases not matched to a gene: 6. The length of the CDR3 is 15 residues. Looked up from germline, CDR1 is MGHRA and CDR2 is YSYEKL. Study results and caveats: Ophthalmopathy was model-predicted a median 6.5 months pre-onset.

This sequence originates from a man aged 18 to 30 with Graves' hyperthyroidism. The sequencing sample was made of blood. The chain carries TRBV4-1 and TRBJ2-5, with 11 bases aligning to TRBD1. CDR3 nucleotide sequence: TGCGCCAGCAGCCTGGACAGGGGGCCTTGGGAGACCCAGTACTTC. Its protein is CASSLDRGPWETQYF.